These 19 T cell receptor beta chains originate from one sample sequenced in a study of blood T cell repertoires in COVID-19. The repertoire was sequenced with immunoSEQ multiplex PCR; TCRdb's copy has only in-frame clones and lacks some. This repertoire shows about 130,000 clones, around 86% found once; its top ten account for under 8%. Specimen: peripheral blood. Source of these receptors: an elderly man with active or convalescent COVID-19.

The chain joins TRBV19 to TRBJ2-1; 8 nucleotides agree with TRBD1. This CDR3 has 15 residues. The V gene end was trimmed by 4 bases and the J gene end by 2 bases; junction bases not matched to a gene: 4. The V gene's germline CDR1 is LNHDA and CDR2 SQIVND (reference sequence). The CDR3 region has the DNA TGTGCCAGTAGTAAGACAGGGGATACCTACAATGAGCAGTTCTTC. Its translation: CASSKTGDTYNEQFF.

The chain uses TRBV4-2 and TRBJ1-1, with 9 bases fitting TRBD1. V shed 4 bases and J 11 bases; nucleotides not matched to a gene: 17. Germline values: CDR1 LGHNA, CDR2 YNFKEQ. The CDR3 is made up of 16 amino acids. CDR3 protein: CASSPRTGVSPSRAFF. The DNA of the CDR3 is TGTGCCAGCAGCCCCCGGACAGGGGTGTCTCCCAGTAGGGCTTTCTTT.

This chain connects TRBV9 to TRBJ2-5; D not resolved. V was cut by 3 bases and J by 9 bases, with 12 bases left in between. The CDR3 is 12 amino acids. CDR1 is SGDLS and CDR2 is YYNGEE in the germline V gene. In DNA, the CDR3 is TGTGCCAGCAGCGGAGGCCCCGGAGCCCAGTACTTC. Translated: CASSGGPGAQYF.

A few counts support this clone. The chain employs TRBV9 and TRBJ2-7; 13 bases are a match to TRBD2. CDR1 and CDR2 from the germline V gene are SGDLS and YYNGEE. The CDR3 sequence is 18 residues long. The V and J ends lost 4 bases and 5 bases, in that order; junction bases with no gene match: 15. The CDR3 loop is CASSSGTSGILATDEQYF. CDR3 sequence (DNA): TGTGCCAGCAGCAGCGGGACTAGCGGGATCCTTGCCACGGACGAGCAGTACTTC.

The V and J genes are TRBV18 and TRBJ1-5; D gene uncertain. The V gene's germline CDR1 is KGHSH and CDR2 LQKENI. The CDR3 has 16 residues. V lost 2 bases to trimming and J lost 3 bases, with 14 bases between them. The CDR3 is CASSPAALISNQPQHF. Here the CDR3 DNA reads TGTGCCAGCTCACCAGCGGCACTAATATCCAATCAGCCCCAGCATTTT.

With respect to this clone: Other DNA sequences in the sample encode the same CDR3. The V gene is TRBV6-6, the J gene TRBJ2-5; possible D gene TRBD2, 6 bases. Germline V CDR1 and CDR2: MNHNY, SVGAGI (reference sequence). The CDR3 runs to 13 residues. V was clipped by 4 bases and J by 5 bases, with 11 bases between them. CDR3 region: CASSSTSVETQYF. The CDR3 nucleotides are TGTGCCAGCAGTTCGACTAGTGTGGAGACCCAGTACTTC.

V usage is TRBV3-1 (or the pseudogene TRBV3-2) and J usage is TRBJ1-1, with D maybe TRBD1 (6 bases). V was clipped by 4 bases and J by 0 bases, with 9 bases between them. Germline CDR1 reads LGHDT; CDR2 reads YNNKEL (reference sequence). This CDR3 comprises 14 residues. CDR3: CASSLGQMNTEAFF. The CDR3 DNA reads as TGTGCCAGCAGCCTCGGACAGATGAACACTGAAGCTTTCTTT.

The chain couples TRBV12-3 or TRBV12-4 to TRBJ1-2; TRBD1 is a possible D gene (5 bases). V was trimmed by 1 base and J by 3 bases, leaving 6 bases between them. The CDR3 totals 13 residues. As DNA, the CDR3 is TGTGCCAGCAGTTTAGTGGGGCACTATGGCTACACCTTC. Protein sequence: CASSLVGHYGYTF.

This chain links TRBV5-4 with TRBJ2-1, with D possibly being TRBD2 (6 bases). Germline V gene sequence: CDR1 SGHNT, CDR2 YYREEE (reference sequence). V was shortened by 2 bases and J by 3 bases, with 12 bases between the two germline ends. The CDR3 length is 15 residues. The CDR3 DNA is TGTGCCAGCAGCTTATCCGGGACTGGCTACAATGAGCAGTTCTTC. It translates to CASSLSGTGYNEQFF.

The chain combines TRBV11-2 with TRBJ2-1; D is undetermined. This CDR3 has 12 residues. Trimming pared 0 bases from V and 10 bases from J, leaving 7 bases between. The germline CDR1 and CDR2 sequences are SGHAT and FQNNGV. CDR3 amino acids: CASSLDGSEQFF. In nucleotides, the CDR3 is TGTGCCAGCAGCTTAGACGGTTCGGAGCAGTTCTTC.

This clone showed up just once. The rearrangement links TRBV29-1 to TRBJ1-3, with a possible D match to TRBD1 (5 bases). The length of the CDR3 is 13 residues. V was clipped by 7 bases and J by 4 bases, with 14 bases between them. The germline V gene encodes CDR1 SQVTM and CDR2 ANQGSEA. CDR3 sequence reads: CSAARTSGNTIYF. Written as DNA, the CDR3 is TGCAGCGCCGCACGGACATCAGGAAACACCATATATTTT. Combining the CDR3 with reference TRBV29-1 and TRBJ1-3 gives the whole variable domain SAVISQKPSRDICQRGTSLTIQCQVDSQVTMMFWYRQQPGQSLTLIATANQGSEATYESGFVIDKFPISRPNLTFSTLTVSNMSPEDSSIYLCSAARTSGNTIYFGEGSWLTVV.

The chain recombines TRBV5-4 with TRBJ2-2; TRBD2 aligns across 9 bases. The germline V gene encodes CDR1 SGHNT and CDR2 YYREEE (reference sequence). V lost 0 bases and J lost 5; bases outside the gene matches: 8. The CDR3 contains 17 residues. The CDR3 loop reads CASSLGLAGMATGELFF. CDR3 sequence (DNA): TGTGCCAGCAGCTTGGGCCTAGCGGGGATGGCAACCGGGGAGCTGTTTTTT. The whole variable domain, remainder taken from reference TRBV5-4 and TRBJ2-2, is ETGVTQSPTHLIKTRGQQVTLRCSSQSGHNTVSWYQQALGQGPQFIFQYYREEENGRGNFPPRFSGLQFPNYSSELNVNALELDDSALYLCASSLGLAGMATGELFFGEGSRLTVL.

The genes are TRBV5-6 and TRBJ2-3; D may be TRBD2 (6 bases). The CDR3 totals 13 residues. The germline V gene encodes CDR1 SGHDT and CDR2 YYEEEE. Between the trimmed V and J ends, which lost 5 bases and 6 bases, there was a span of 13 bases. The CDR3 DNA follows: TGTGCCAGCAGGGAGATTGGGGGGGATACGCAGTATTTT. Translated: CASREIGGDTQYF. The full variable domain, its missing parts supplied by reference TRBV5-6 and TRBJ2-3, is DAGVTQSPTHLIKTRGQQVTLRCSPKSGHDTVSWYQQALGQGPQFIFQYYEEEERQRGNFPDRFSGHQFPNYSSELNVNALLLGDSALYLCASREIGGDTQYFGPGTRLTVL.

The chain's CDR3 is CARPRDRAEETQYF. The CDR3 DNA is TGTGCCAGACCCCGGGACAGGGCCGAAGAGACCCAGTACTTC. V and J are TRBV6-5 and TRBJ2-5, with 9 bases fitting TRBD1. The CDR3 extends over 14 amino acids. Germline loops: CDR1 MNHEY, CDR2 SVGAGI. The V segment lost 9 bases and the J segment 3 bases; nucleotides outside the gene matches: 8.

The chain links TRBV5-1 to TRBJ1-2, with 7 bases lining up with TRBD1. J gave up 6 bases and V 4 bases, and 12 bases lay outside the gene matches. The CDR3 spans 15 residues. Germline CDR1 SGHRS, CDR2 YFSETQ. The DNA of the CDR3 is TGCGCCAGCAGCCCCGGGACAGTTCCAAGGGATGGCTACACCTTC. It codes for CASSPGTVPRDGYTF.

This clone was seen a few times. This sequence joins TRBV11-2 and TRBJ2-2; no reliable D call. Germline V gene data show CDR1 as SGHAT and CDR2 as FQNNGV. The CDR3 consists of 14 residues. V lost 2 bases to trimming and J lost 1 base, with 5 bases between them. CDR3 loop: CASSLLRNTGELFF. The CDR3 nucleotides are TGTGCCAGCAGCTTACTCCGGAACACCGGGGAGCTGTTTTTT.

CDR3 bases: TGTGCCAGCAGTCTCGGGACAGATAGCAATCAGCCCCAGCATTTT. Encoded protein: CASSLGTDSNQPQHF. The rearrangement joins TRBV27 to TRBJ1-5, with TRBD1 identical over 7 bases. Trimming cost V 5 bases and J 0 bases; bases outside gene matches: 4. The CDR3 has 15 amino acids. CDR1 MNHEY and CDR2 SMNVEV come from the germline V gene (reference sequence).

The V call is TRBV18, the J call TRBJ1-1; 7 positions agree with TRBD1. Germline V CDR1 and CDR2: KGHSH, LQKENI. V lost 3 bases and J lost 1; bases outside the gene matches: 5. The CDR3 is made up of 15 amino acids. The DNA of the CDR3 is TGTGCCAGCTCACCTGGACAGGCCAAGAACACTGAAGCTTTCTTT. Encoded protein: CASSPGQAKNTEAFF.

CDR3 coding DNA: TGTGCCAGCGGCCAACCCCCCGGCAGGGGTAAGAACACTGAAGCTTTCTTT. Translation: CASGQPPGRGKNTEAFF. This chain connects TRBV7-9 to TRBJ1-1, with D possibly being TRBD1 (6 bases). The CDR3 contains 17 residues. Trimming removed 8 bases from V and 1 base from J, with 23 bases in between. Germline assignment: CDR1 SEHNR and CDR2 FQNEAQ (reference sequence).